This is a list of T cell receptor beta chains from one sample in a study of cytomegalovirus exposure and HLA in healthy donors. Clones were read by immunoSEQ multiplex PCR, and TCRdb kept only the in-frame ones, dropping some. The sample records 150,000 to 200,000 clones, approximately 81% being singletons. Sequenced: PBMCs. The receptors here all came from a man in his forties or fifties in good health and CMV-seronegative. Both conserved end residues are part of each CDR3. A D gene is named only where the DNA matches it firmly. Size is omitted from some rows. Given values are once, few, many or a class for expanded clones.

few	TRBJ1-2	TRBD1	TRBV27	TGTGCCAGCAGTTCCCTAACAGGGGGCGAAGGCTACACCTTC	CASSSLTGGEGYTF
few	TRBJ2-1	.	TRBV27	TGTGCCAGCGCACTCTCCAGGGGCCTGGTACATGAGCAGTTCTTC	CASALSRGLVHEQFF
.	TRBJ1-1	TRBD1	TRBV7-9	TGTTCCAGCAGCCGACAGGGCGACACTGAAGCTTTCTTT	CSSSRQGDTEAFF
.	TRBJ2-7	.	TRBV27	TGTGCCAGCAGGAAGGAGACAGGCCCCTACGAGCAGTACTTC	CASRKETGPYEQYF
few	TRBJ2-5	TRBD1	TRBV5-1	TGCGCCAGCAGCCCCGGGGGGACAGGGGCCCAAGAGACCCAGTACTTC	CASSPGGTGAQETQYF
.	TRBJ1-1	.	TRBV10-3	TGTGCCACCAACACTCAGGGGAACACTGAAGCTTTCTTT	CATNTQGNTEAFF
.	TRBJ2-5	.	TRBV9	TGTGCCAGCAGCCCTGTATCAGGGGGCGCGGGGGAGCAGTACTTC	CASSPVSGGAGEQYF
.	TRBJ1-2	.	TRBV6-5	TGTGCCAGCAGTTATGGGGAGGGATTCTATGGCTACACCTTC	CASSYGEGFYGYTF
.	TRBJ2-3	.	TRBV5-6	TGTGCCAGCAGCTTGGGGACTCGCACAGATACGCAGTATTTT	CASSLGTRTDTQYF
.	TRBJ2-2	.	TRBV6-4	TGTGCCAGCAGTGTGGAAAGGGACTCCGGGGAGCTGTTTTTT	CASSVERDSGELFF
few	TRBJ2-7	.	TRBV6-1	TGTGCCAGCACCTTAGGCGGGCGGTCCTACGAGCAGTACTTC	CASTLGGRSYEQYF
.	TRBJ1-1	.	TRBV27	TGTGCCAGCAGTTTACTGCGGGAATTGAACACTGAAGCTTTCTTT	CASSLLRELNTEAFF
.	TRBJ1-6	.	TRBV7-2	TGTGCCAGCAGCTTACCCTATCGCTTTCCCCTCCACTTT	CASSLPYRFPLHF
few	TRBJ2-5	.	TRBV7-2	TGTGCCAGCAGCCGTGACTTCCAAGAGACCCAGTACTTC	CASSRDFQETQYF
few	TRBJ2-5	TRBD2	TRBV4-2	TGTGCCAGCAGCCAAGTCCGCGGGGGGGAAGAGACCCAGTACTTC	CASSQVRGGEETQYF
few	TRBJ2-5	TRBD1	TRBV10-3	TGTGCCATCAGTGAGTCTGGGGACAGGGGGTCCCGCAAGGAGACCCAGTACTTC	CAISESGDRGSRKETQYF
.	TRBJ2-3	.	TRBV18	TGTGCCAGCTCACCGTTAGCAGATACGCAGTATTTT	CASSPLADTQYF
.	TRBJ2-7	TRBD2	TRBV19	TGTGCCAGTAGTAGGTCGGGACTAGCTTCCTACGAGCAGTACTTC	CASSRSGLASYEQYF
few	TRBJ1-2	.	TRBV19	TGTGCCAGTAGTCCCAGGGGTCGGACAGACTATGGCTACACCTTC	CASSPRGRTDYGYTF
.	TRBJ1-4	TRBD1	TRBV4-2	TGTGCCAGCAGCCAAAACTGGGACAGGTATGAAAAACTGTTTTTT	CASSQNWDRYEKLFF
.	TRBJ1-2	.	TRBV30	TGTGCCGGAGGGGCGGCGGTTGGCTACACCTTC	CAGGAAVGYTF
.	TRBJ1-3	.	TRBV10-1	TGCGCCAGCAGTGGCGGGTCTGGAAACACCATATATTTT	CASSGGSGNTIYF